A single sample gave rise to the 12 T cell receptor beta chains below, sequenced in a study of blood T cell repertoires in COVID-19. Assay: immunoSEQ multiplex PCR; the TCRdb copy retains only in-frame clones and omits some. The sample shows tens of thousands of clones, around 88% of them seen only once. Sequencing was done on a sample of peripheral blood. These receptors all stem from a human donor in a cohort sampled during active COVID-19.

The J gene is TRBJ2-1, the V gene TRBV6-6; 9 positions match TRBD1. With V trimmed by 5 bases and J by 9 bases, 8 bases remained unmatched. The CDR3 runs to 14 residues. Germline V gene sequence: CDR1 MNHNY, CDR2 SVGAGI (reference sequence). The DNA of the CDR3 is TGTGCCAGCAGTCTATCCGGGACAGGGTTTGAGCAGTTCTTC. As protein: CASSLSGTGFEQFF.

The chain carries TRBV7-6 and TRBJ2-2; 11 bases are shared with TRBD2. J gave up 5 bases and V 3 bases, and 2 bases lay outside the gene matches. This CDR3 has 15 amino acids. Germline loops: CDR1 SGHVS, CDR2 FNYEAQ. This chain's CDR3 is CASSLTSGETGELFF. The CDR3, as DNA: TGTGCCAGCAGCTTGACTAGCGGGGAGACCGGGGAGCTGTTTTTT.

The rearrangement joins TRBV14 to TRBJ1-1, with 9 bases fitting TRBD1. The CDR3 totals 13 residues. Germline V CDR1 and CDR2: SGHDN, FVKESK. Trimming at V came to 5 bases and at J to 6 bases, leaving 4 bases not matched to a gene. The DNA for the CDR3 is TGTGCCAGCAGCTCAAGACAGGGGGCTGAAGCTTTCTTT. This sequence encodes CASSSRQGAEAFF.

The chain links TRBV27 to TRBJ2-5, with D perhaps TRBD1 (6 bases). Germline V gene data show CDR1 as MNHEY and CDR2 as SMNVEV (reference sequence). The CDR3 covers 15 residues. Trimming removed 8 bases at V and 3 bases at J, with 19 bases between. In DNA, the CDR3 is TGTGCCAGCCTGAAAGCAGGGGCCCCCAAAGAGACCCAGTACTTC. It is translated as CASLKAGAPKETQYF.

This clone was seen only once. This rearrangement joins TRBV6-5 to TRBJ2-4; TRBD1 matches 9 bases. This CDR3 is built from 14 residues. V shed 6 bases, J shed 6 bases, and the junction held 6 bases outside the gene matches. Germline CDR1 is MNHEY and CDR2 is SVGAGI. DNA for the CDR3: TGTGCCAGCAGCCCACAGGGGGCCTCAAACATTCAGTACTTC. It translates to CASSPQGASNIQYF.

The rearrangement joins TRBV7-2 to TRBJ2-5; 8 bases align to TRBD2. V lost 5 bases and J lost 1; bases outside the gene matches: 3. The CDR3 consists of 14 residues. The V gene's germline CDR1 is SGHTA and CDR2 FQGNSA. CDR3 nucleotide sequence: TGTGCCAGCAGCGGACTAGCTCCCCAAGAGACCCAGTACTTC. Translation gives CASSGLAPQETQYF.

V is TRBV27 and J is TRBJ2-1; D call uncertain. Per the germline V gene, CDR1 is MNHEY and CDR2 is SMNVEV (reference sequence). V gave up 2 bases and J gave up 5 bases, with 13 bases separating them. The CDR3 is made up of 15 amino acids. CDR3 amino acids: CASSLNLGSNNEQFF. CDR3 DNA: TGTGCCAGCAGTTTAAATTTGGGCAGCAACAATGAGCAGTTCTTC.

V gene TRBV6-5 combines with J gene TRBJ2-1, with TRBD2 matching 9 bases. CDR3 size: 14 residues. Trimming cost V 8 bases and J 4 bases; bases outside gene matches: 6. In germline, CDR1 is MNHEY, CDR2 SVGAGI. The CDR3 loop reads CASGRLAEYNEQFF. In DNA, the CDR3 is TGTGCCAGCGGTCGACTAGCGGAATACAATGAGCAGTTCTTC.

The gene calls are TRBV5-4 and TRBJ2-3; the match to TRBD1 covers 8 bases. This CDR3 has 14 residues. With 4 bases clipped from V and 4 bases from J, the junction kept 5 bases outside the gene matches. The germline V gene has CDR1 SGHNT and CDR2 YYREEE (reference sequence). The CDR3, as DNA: TGTGCCAGCAGCCCGACAGGGGTCCCAGATACGCAGTATTTT. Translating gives CASSPTGVPDTQYF.

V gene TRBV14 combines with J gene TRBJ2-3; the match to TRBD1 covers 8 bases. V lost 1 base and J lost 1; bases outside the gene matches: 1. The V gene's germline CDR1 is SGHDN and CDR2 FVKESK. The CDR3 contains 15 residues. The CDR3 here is CASSQAGQGTDTQYF. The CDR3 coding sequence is TGTGCCAGCAGCCAAGCGGGACAGGGCACAGATACGCAGTATTTT. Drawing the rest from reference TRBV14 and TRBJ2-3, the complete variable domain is EAGVTQFPSHSVIEKGQTVTLRCDPISGHDNLYWYRRVMGKEIKFLLHFVKESKQDESGMPNNRFLAERTGGTYSTLKVQPAELEDSGVYFCASSQAGQGTDTQYFGPGTRLTVL.

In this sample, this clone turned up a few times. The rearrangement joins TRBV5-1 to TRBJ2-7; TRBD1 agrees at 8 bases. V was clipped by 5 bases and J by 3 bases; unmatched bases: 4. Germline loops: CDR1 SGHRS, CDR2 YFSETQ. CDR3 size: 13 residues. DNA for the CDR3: TGCGCCAGCAGTCCAGGGGGCCACTACGAGCAGTACTTC. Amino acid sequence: CASSPGGHYEQYF.

CDR3 region: CAWGQGVQQPQHF. As DNA, the CDR3 is TGTGCCTGGGGACAGGGGGTCCAACAGCCCCAGCATTTT. The chain carries TRBV30 and TRBJ1-5; 10 bases are a match to TRBD1. The ends lost 5 bases at V and 7 bases at J; junction bases unmatched: 5. The CDR3 totals 13 residues. CDR1 is GTSNPN and CDR2 is SVGIG in the germline V gene (reference sequence).